The rows below give T cell receptor beta chains drawn from one sample of a study of response to subunit inactivated influenza vaccine. Via MiXCR, TCRdb re-called the RT-PCR reads, giving one row per CDR3 protein. The table shows 500,000 to 550,000 distinct CDR3 sequences, with roughly a quarter occurring only once. The same specimen was also included in a second study, on T cells expressing NK-cell markers.

This specimen consisted of CD4+ T cells sorted from PBMCs, obtained about 11 days after vaccination. These TCRs come from a man aged 45-60 years who received an inactivated influenza vaccine. The CDR3 runs from the conserved cysteine through the conserved F or W. D genes are given only for firm matches. Part of the rows lack a size; the others show once, few, many or a class for expanded clones.

d_gene | abundance | j_gene | v_gene | CDR3nt | CDR3aa
NA | NA | TRBJ1-2 | TRBV4-3 | TGCGCCAGCAGCCAAGAGATCAGGGGACAAGGAGGCTACACCTTC | CASSQEIRGQGGYTF
NA | NA | TRBJ2-5 | TRBV7-9 | TGTGCCAGCAGCTTATATGCCAGGATTGATGAAGAGACCCAGTACTTC | CASSLYARIDEETQYF
NA | NA | TRBJ2-1 | TRBV7-2 | TGTGCCAGCAGCTTAGCGCGGTCGGGGGAGCAGTTCTTC | CASSLARSGEQFF
TRBD2 | few | TRBJ2-3 | TRBV7-2 | TGTGCCAGCAGCTTGGGGCTGTTTCTTAGCGGGGGGCTCGGAGATACGCAGTATTTT | CASSLGLFLSGGLGDTQYF
TRBD1 | few | TRBJ2-7 | TRBV4-2 | TGTGCCAGCAGCCATCTGACAGGGGGCGCAGGGTACGAGCAGTACTTC | CASSHLTGGAGYEQYF
NA | NA | TRBJ2-3 | TRBV12-3/TRBV12-4 | TGTGCCAGCAGTTCCCAGACAGGAGATACGCAGTATTTT | CASSSQTGDTQYF
TRBD2 | NA | TRBJ2-1 | TRBV9 | TGTGCCAGCAGCGTTTTAGCGGGGGACCACAATGAGCAGTTCTTC | CASSVLAGDHNEQFF
NA | few | TRBJ1-1 | TRBV29-1 | TGCAGCGTTGATAACAGGCGAAACACTGAAGCTTTCTTT | CSVDNRRNTEAFF
TRBD2 | NA | TRBJ2-2 | TRBV29-1 | TGCAGCTTGCGGGGCGGCGGGGGGGACACCGGGGAGCTGTTTTTT | CSLRGGGGDTGELFF
NA | few | TRBJ1-1 | TRBV5-5 | TGTGCCAGCAGCTGGACAGACGACACTGAAGCTTTCTTT | CASSWTDDTEAFF
NA | few | TRBJ1-1 | TRBV5-1 | TGCGCCAGCAGCCCGGACAGCCAGAACACTGAAGCTTTCTTT | CASSPDSQNTEAFF